This T cell receptor (beta chain) originates from a study of blood T cell repertoires in COVID-19. Original analysis: From reference gene primer amplification, estimates of nucleated cell counts were derived. Sequencing was performed with immunoSEQ multiplex PCR; in TCRdb, only in-frame clones are kept and a portion is missing. The V and J calls and clone size are taken from that table; D and trimming were inferred from the DNA. The sample lists tens of thousands of clones; 90% to 95% were seen once. The CDR3 is made up of 17 amino acids. Looked up from germline, CDR1 is MGHRA and CDR2 is YSYEKL. V was shortened by 1 base and J by 2 bases, with 12 bases between the two germline ends.

Sequenced input: peripheral blood. The V call is TRBV4-1, the J call TRBJ2-6; possibly TRBD1 for D (5 bases). The source of this sequence is a human donor in a cohort sampled during active COVID-19. CDR3 protein: CASSQGLLTAGANVLTF. DNA of the CDR3: TGCGCCAGCAGCCAAGGGCTACTGACAGCTGGGGCCAACGTCCTGACTTTC.